This record concerns one T cell receptor (beta chain) sequence. This entry belongs to a study of blood T cell repertoires in COVID-19. Study-level information: Samples taken during acute and convalescent COVID-19 were collected in the United States, Italy and Spain.

Per the authors' pipeline: Amplified reference gene primers provided the basis for estimating nucleated cell counts. Sequenced by immunoSEQ multiplex PCR; TCRdb stores in-frame clones only, minus some. The DNA was the basis for D and trimming; V, J and clone size are from that table. The table has some 120,000 clones, 84% seen once. Per the germline V gene, CDR1 is LNHDA and CDR2 is SQIVND (reference sequence). The CDR3 is made up of 12 amino acids. The junction had 0 bases not matched to a gene; V was cut back by 6 bases and J by 6 bases. This chain uses TRBV19 with TRBJ1-2, with TRBD1 matching over 11 bases. The sample taken for sequencing was peripheral blood. This clonotype originated in a human donor in a cohort sampled during active COVID-19. In nucleotides, the CDR3 is TGTGCCAGTAGGGACAGGGGGCATGGCTACACCTTC. The encoded protein is CASRDRGHGYTF.